The 31 T cell receptor beta chains presented below share a single source sample, sequenced in a study of post-analysis software for immune sequencing data. Built from TCR beta cDNA, the libraries had unique molecular identifiers in them. A single record per CDR3 protein comes from TCRdb applying MiXCR to the PCR reads. Of 160,000 or so distinct CDR3 sequences in the sample, 30% to 45% were seen once. Sequences were derived from blood, sampled after autologous hematopoietic stem cell transplantation. Source of these receptors: a girl aged 5-17 years with multiple sclerosis.

The chain employs TRBV15 and TRBJ1-2; D perhaps matches TRBD1 (6 bases). Germline V gene data show CDR1 as LNHNV and CDR2 as YYDKDF (reference sequence). V lost 2 bases and J 4 bases, leaving 11 bases between the germline ends. The CDR3 spans 14 residues. CDR3 in DNA: TGTGCCACCAGCAGATTACAGGGATTCTATGGCTACACCTTC. It specifies CATSRLQGFYGYTF.

Ten or more counts support this clonotype. The chain has TRBV27 and TRBJ1-5; D not resolved. The CDR3 consists of 15 residues. V lost 0 bases and J 9 bases, leaving 15 bases between the germline ends. The germline CDR1 and CDR2 sequences are MNHEY and SMNVEV (reference sequence). The CDR3 is CASSLSISLGSPQHF. The CDR3 bases are TGTGCCAGCAGTTTATCGATATCCCTCGGCTCGCCCCAGCATTTT.

The CDR3 reads CASKGQGVSNQPQHF. CDR3 in DNA: TGTGCCAGTAAGGGGCAGGGGGTTAGCAATCAGCCCCAGCATTTT. The gene calls are TRBV28 and TRBJ1-5; TRBD1 agrees at 7 bases. The CDR3 length is 15 residues. The V gene's germline CDR1 is MDHEN and CDR2 SYDVKM. V lost 9 bases to trimming and J lost 0 bases; unmatched junction nucleotides: 8.

The rearrangement links TRBV29-1 to TRBJ1-1; 7 nucleotides match TRBD1. Unmatched junction bases numbered 8, after V lost 7 bases and J lost 0 bases. CDR1 is SQVTM, CDR2 ANQGSEA, per germline. This CDR3 is built from 14 residues. The CDR3 DNA reads TGCAGCGGGGGACCGGGACAGCTGAACACTGAAGCTTTCTTT. Its protein product is CSGGPGQLNTEAFF.

The rearrangement links TRBV12-3 or TRBV12-4 to TRBJ1-2; D remains unclear. V was clipped by 1 base and J by 7 bases, with 10 bases between them. The CDR3 has 13 amino acids. The CDR3 loop reads CASSLGHHAGYTF. Here the CDR3 DNA reads TGTGCCAGCAGTTTAGGTCACCACGCTGGCTACACCTTC.

The CDR3 reads CASRVPGPTSRGYTF. The CDR3 DNA is TGCGCCAGCAGAGTACCGGGGCCCACCTCTCGAGGCTACACCTTC. V is TRBV10-1 and J is TRBJ1-2, with a tentative D call TRBD1 (5 bases). CDR1 is WNHNN, CDR2 SYGVQD, per germline (reference sequence). There are 15 residues in the CDR3. V lost 6 bases and J lost 8, with 22 bases in between.

In this sample, this clonotype turned up a few times. The CDR3 spells CASSQDRRGQPQHF. In DNA, the CDR3 is TGTGCCAGCAGCCAAGACAGGAGGGGTCAGCCCCAGCATTTT. J is TRBJ1-5 and V is TRBV5-5, with D possibly TRBD1 on 6 matching bases. CDR3 length equals 14 residues. V shed 4 bases and J shed 6 bases, with 14 bases lying between them. The germline gives CDR1 SGHKS, CDR2 YYEKEE (reference sequence). Supplemented by reference TRBV5-5 and TRBJ1-5, the full variable domain reads DAGVTQSPTHLIKTRGQQVTLRCSPISGHKSVSWYQQVLGQGPQFIFQYYEKEERGRGNFPDRFSARQFPNYSSELNVNALLLGDSALYLCASSQDRRGQPQHFGDGTRLSIL.

As to this clonotype: A read error is possible here, since a much larger clone lies one base away. This chain links TRBV29-1 with TRBJ2-7; the D gene could be TRBD1 or TRBD2 (6 bases each). This CDR3 comprises 19 residues. The germline V gene has CDR1 SQVTM and CDR2 ANQGSEA. The CDR3 reads CSVGGWGDPLTGGRYGQYF. CDR3 DNA: TGCAGCGTTGGGGGATGGGGGGATCCTTTGACAGGAGGACGCTACGGGCAGTACTTC.

The table lists this clonotype with many counts. The rearrangement uses TRBV18 and TRBJ2-1; unclear D gene. Trimming shortened V by 3 bases and J by 10 bases, and 7 bases separated the two germline ends. CDR3 length: 11 amino acids. Germline CDR1 and CDR2: KGHSH and LQKENI. Here the CDR3 reads CASSPEREQFF. CDR3 DNA sequence: TGTGCCAGCTCACCGGAGAGGGAGCAGTTCTTC.

V and J are TRBV20-1 and TRBJ2-1; TRBD2 agrees at 7 bases. The CDR3 is 15 residues long. CDR1 and CDR2 (germline): DFQATT, SNEGSKA (reference sequence). Trimming took 1 base from V and 5 from J; bases not matched to a gene: 8. The CDR3 DNA follows: TGCAGTGCTAGAGTTGGGGGGGGTGCGAACAATGAGCAGTTCTTC. Its protein product is CSARVGGGANNEQFF.

The count of this clonotype is one. V and J are TRBV5-1 and TRBJ2-5; TRBD1 aligns across 10 bases. This CDR3 has 15 residues. Trimming took 4 bases from V and 5 from J; bases not matched to a gene: 8. In germline, CDR1 is SGHRS, CDR2 YFSETQ. DNA for the CDR3: TGCGCCAGCAGCGTACTGACAGGGGGCGCGGAGACCCAGTACTTC. As protein: CASSVLTGGAETQYF.

The gene calls are TRBV4-3 and TRBJ1-1; 8 nucleotides match TRBD1. Unmatched junction bases numbered 7, after V lost 3 bases and J lost 10 bases. CDR3 size: 13 residues. From germline, CDR1 is LGHNA and CDR2 YSLEER. The CDR3 is CASSQATGGTAFF. For the CDR3, the DNA is TGCGCCAGCAGCCAGGCAACAGGGGGGACAGCTTTCTTT.

This clonotype was picked up a small number of times. The V and J genes are TRBV9 and TRBJ1-5; D is unclear. With 4 bases removed from V and 0 bases from J, the gap between germline ends came to 11 bases. Germline V lookup: CDR1 SGDLS, CDR2 YYNGEE. This CDR3 contains 15 residues. CDR3 nucleotides: TGTGCCAGCAGCCAAGACGGGGTTAGCAATCAGCCCCAGCATTTT. Translated, it gives CASSQDGVSNQPQHF. The complete variable domain, with remaining parts taken from reference TRBV9 and TRBJ1-5, reads DSGVTQTPKHLITATGQRVTLRCSPRSGDLSVYWYQQSLDQGLQFLIQYYNGEERAKGNILERFSAQQFPDLHSELNLSSLELGDSALYFCASSQDGVSNQPQHFGDGTRLSIL.

This clonotype was detected a few times. V and J are TRBV30 and TRBJ2-3; D may be TRBD1 (6 bases). CDR1 is GTSNPN, CDR2 SVGIG, per germline (reference sequence). This CDR3 is built from 11 residues. V was clipped by 6 bases and J by 8 bases, with 12 bases between them. The CDR3 sequence: CACLLGATQYF. The CDR3 nucleotides are TGTGCCTGCCTATTGGGGGCTACGCAGTATTTT. The full variable domain, in which reference TRBV30 and TRBJ2-3 provide the parts outside the CDR3, is SQTIHQWPATLVQPVGSPLSLECTVEGTSNPNLYWYRQAAGRGLQLLFYSVGIGQISSEVPQNLSASRPQDRQFILSSKKLLLSDSGFYLCACLLGATQYFGPGTRLTVL.

The gene calls are TRBV7-8 and TRBJ2-7; no clear D gene. The CDR3 is made up of 14 amino acids. The germline CDR1 and CDR2 sequences are SGHVS and FQNEAQ. Trimming took off 5 bases at V and 0 bases at J, with 11 bases between the two ends. The CDR3 region is CASSPGSLSYEQYF. In DNA form, the CDR3 reads TGTGCCAGCAGCCCCGGGTCTCTCTCCTACGAGCAGTACTTC.

V usage is TRBV2 and J usage is TRBJ2-1; 9 nucleotides match TRBD2. This CDR3 region has 12 residues. Losses at the gene ends were 8 bases for V and 6 bases for J; bases not matched to a gene: 2. Germline CDR1 SNHLY, CDR2 FYNNEI. The DNA of the CDR3 is TGTGCCAGCGGGGGACTAGCCAATGAGCAGTTCTTC. Protein: CASGGLANEQFF.

This chain links TRBV20-1 with TRBJ2-7; no clear D. The CDR3 has 12 residues. Trimming removed 6 bases from V and 4 bases from J, with 13 bases in between. Germline-derived CDR1 and CDR2 are DFQATT and SNEGSKA (reference sequence). The CDR3 DNA sequence: TGCAGTGCCACGAAGGCTGTTTACGAGCAGTACTTC. Translation: CSATKAVYEQYF.

The rearrangement uses TRBV7-9 and TRBJ2-1; 10 bases are shared with TRBD2. Germline lookup yields CDR1 SEHNR and CDR2 FQNEAQ (reference sequence). The trim removed 3 bases at V and 7 bases at J, leaving 6 bases unmatched. The length of the CDR3 is 15 residues. CDR3 region: CASSFSEAGGNEQFF. The CDR3 region has the DNA TGTGCCAGCAGCTTTAGTGAAGCGGGAGGGAATGAGCAGTTCTTC.

This clonotype was detected only a few times. The rearrangement links TRBV6-2 or TRBV6-3 to TRBJ2-7; D is ambiguous. This CDR3 has 12 residues. Trimming stripped 6 bases from V and 5 bases from J, with 11 bases between. Germline V gene sequence: CDR1 MNHEY, CDR2 SVGEGT. CDR3 region: CASRTGLHEQYF. The CDR3 bases are TGTGCCAGCAGGACTGGTTTGCACGAGCAGTACTTC.

This clonotype turned up a few times. V is TRBV5-1 and J is TRBJ2-3; no reliable D call. The CDR3 consists of 11 residues. CDR1 SGHRS and CDR2 YFSETQ come from the germline V gene. Trimming cost V 4 bases and J 8 bases, with 8 bases left between them. The CDR3: CASSRGFTQYF. The CDR3 DNA is TGCGCCAGCAGCCGCGGATTTACGCAGTATTTT.

The chain uses TRBV7-8 and TRBJ2-1, with 8 nucleotides matching TRBD2. Germline CDR1 and CDR2: SGHVS and FQNEAQ. The trim removed 1 base at V and 8 bases at J, leaving 7 bases unmatched. The CDR3 is made up of 15 amino acids. CDR3 sequence: CASSLEGLAGDEQFF. Here the CDR3 DNA reads TGTGCCAGCAGCTTAGAAGGGCTAGCGGGCGATGAGCAGTTCTTC.

This clonotype has only one observation. V is TRBV20-1 and J is TRBJ1-4; D is ambiguous. CDR1 and CDR2 from the germline V gene are DFQATT and SNEGSKA (reference sequence). This CDR3 is built from 14 residues. V dropped 0 bases and J dropped 8 bases, with 13 bases sitting between them. The CDR3 bases are TGCAGTGCTAGAGATTTTGGCCCCCCGGAAAAACTGTTTTTT. It encodes CSARDFGPPEKLFF.

Many counts were recorded for this clonotype. The chain carries TRBV6-6 and TRBJ1-2; D is uncertain. Germline CDR1 reads MNHNY; CDR2 reads SVGAGI (reference sequence). Trimming left V 7 bases short and J 6 bases short, with 21 bases between. The CDR3 runs 15 residues. Here the CDR3 reads CASIQRGGRGDGYTF. CDR3 DNA: TGTGCCAGCATTCAGCGCGGCGGGCGTGGGGATGGCTACACCTTC.

This clonotype was observed at least ten times. The V and J genes are TRBV3-1 and TRBJ2-7, with D unresolved. The V end was cut by 4 bases, the J end by 1 base, with 11 bases between. This CDR3 region has 14 residues. Germline loops: CDR1 LGHDT, CDR2 YNNKEL (reference sequence). The CDR3 loop is CASSPSRESYEQYF. The CDR3 DNA follows: TGTGCCAGCAGCCCCTCCCGCGAATCCTACGAGCAGTACTTC.

This chain uses TRBV7-8 with TRBJ2-1, with D possibly being TRBD1 (5 bases). The CDR3 loop spans 17 amino acids. V shed 3 bases and J shed 1 base, with 16 bases lying between them. CDR1 is SGHVS and CDR2 is FQNEAQ in the germline V gene. The chain's CDR3 is CASSFWQGAGSYNEQFF. The CDR3 nucleotides are TGTGCCAGCAGCTTTTGGCAGGGCGCAGGGTCCTACAATGAGCAGTTCTTC.

This clonotype was detected many times. The chain links TRBV7-3 to TRBJ2-3; 10 bases match TRBD2. With V trimmed by 5 bases and J by 2 bases, 10 bases remained unmatched. CDR1 and CDR2 from the germline V gene are SGHTA and FQGTGA. CDR3 size: 17 residues. The chain's CDR3 is CASSASLAGMDTDTQYF. The CDR3 nucleotides are TGTGCCAGCAGCGCGTCACTAGCGGGAATGGACACAGATACGCAGTATTTT.

The chain is built from TRBV20-1 and TRBJ1-2; D possibly corresponds to TRBD1 (6 bases). Germline assignment: CDR1 DFQATT and CDR2 SNEGSKA (reference sequence). This CDR3 region has 14 residues. Between the trimmed V and J ends, which lost 6 bases and 2 bases, there was a span of 16 bases. CDR3 DNA: TGCAGTGCCCAATTTCCCGGGACAAACTATGGCTACACCTTC. It specifies CSAQFPGTNYGYTF.

This clonotype was detected ten times or more. The genes are TRBV7-9 and TRBJ2-4, with D perhaps TRBD1 or TRBD2 (5 bases each). The V end was cut by 5 bases, the J end by 14 bases, with 19 bases between. Germline V gives CDR1 SEHNR, CDR2 FQNEAQ (reference sequence). This CDR3 spans 13 amino acids. CDR3 in DNA: TGTGCCAGCAGCCCCGGGACGGCCCTCGGGAAGTACTTC. Translating gives CASSPGTALGKYF.

V gene TRBV9 combines with J gene TRBJ2-1, with 12 bases fitting TRBD2. CDR3 length: 15 amino acids. The V gene end was trimmed by 3 bases and the J gene end by 8 bases; junction bases not matched to a gene: 6. Germline CDR1 SGDLS, CDR2 YYNGEE. In DNA, the CDR3 is TGTGCCAGCAGCGATAGACTAGCGGGAGACGATGAGCAGTTCTTC. Residues: CASSDRLAGDDEQFF.

V is TRBV10-3 and J is TRBJ2-3, with D uncertain. The CDR3 contains 15 residues. The germline V gene has CDR1 ENHRY and CDR2 SYGVKD. V shed 3 bases and J shed 0 bases, with 10 bases lying between them. The CDR3 DNA reads as TGTGCCATCAGTGATCAAGAAACGAGCACAGATACGCAGTATTTT. This gives the protein CAISDQETSTDTQYF.

V is TRBV13 and J is TRBJ2-7, with 7 bases matching TRBD2. Matching the DNA end better, TRBJ2-5 makes the J call doubtful. This CDR3 contains 15 residues. CDR1 and CDR2 from the germline V gene are PRHDT and FYEKMQ (reference sequence). The CDR3 sequence: CASTDRGGSFETQYF. CDR3 in DNA: TGTGCCAGCACCGATCGAGGCGGGAGCTTTGAGACCCAGTACTTC.